This TCR beta chain was sequenced in a study of beta chain features in type 1 diabetes. CDR1 is SGHTA and CDR2 is FQGNSA in the germline V gene. The ends were cut back, 1 base at V and 4 bases at J, with 8 bases in the middle. This CDR3 is 14 amino acids long. Study results and caveats: A moderate, significant TCRB CDR3 shortening appeared in type 1 diabetes across four CD4+ subsets. Whether TCRB rearrangement is influenced by HLA type was left unresolved in this analysis.

Expressed TCRB transcripts got sequenced, as all isolated RNA was reverse transcribed. Samples of naive, central memory and regulatory T cells yielded a mean of about 3.9 million reads. The protocol was immunoSEQ multiplex PCR, while the TCRdb copy is restricted to in-frame clones and leaves out a portion. The sample includes around 260,000 clones, about a fifth of them seen just once. Sorting with CD45RO/CCR7/CD25/CD127/CD95/CD27 yielded naive, central memory, regulatory and stem-like memory CD4+ cells. Sorting gave populations that all exceeded 98% purity. Concerning this clone itself: Its cognate antigen is unknown.

The receptor was isolated from a woman in her 40s with type 1 diabetes. Sequenced input: naive CD4+ T cells from blood. The chain uses TRBV7-2 and TRBJ1-5; D gene uncertain. In DNA form, the CDR3 reads TGTGCCAGCAGCTTAGAAAACTTTAATCAGCCCCAGCATTTT. Its protein is CASSLENFNQPQHF.